This T cell receptor (beta chain) is from a study of blood T cells in healthy people across ages. V was clipped by 1 base and J by 11 bases; unmatched bases: 14. The CDR3 consists of 16 residues. Looked up from germline, CDR1 is LGHNA and CDR2 is YNFKEQ. Together with a sample-barcoded 5' primer, a J-beta primer mix was included in a second PCR lasting about 6 to 12 cycles. TCRdb ran MiXCR on the 5' RACE reads and lists one entry per CDR3 protein. The data show about 1.5 million distinct CDR3 sequences, with approximately 40% seen just once and 7.9% held by the top ten. Sequencing input: blood. The rearrangement uses TRBV4-2 and TRBJ2-5; 9 nucleotides agree with TRBD2. The source is a young woman in good health. The CDR3 protein is CASSQVGSGGGGDQYF. CDR3 nucleotides: TGTGCCAGCAGCCAAGTCGGTAGCGGGGGCGGTGGGGATCAGTACTTC.